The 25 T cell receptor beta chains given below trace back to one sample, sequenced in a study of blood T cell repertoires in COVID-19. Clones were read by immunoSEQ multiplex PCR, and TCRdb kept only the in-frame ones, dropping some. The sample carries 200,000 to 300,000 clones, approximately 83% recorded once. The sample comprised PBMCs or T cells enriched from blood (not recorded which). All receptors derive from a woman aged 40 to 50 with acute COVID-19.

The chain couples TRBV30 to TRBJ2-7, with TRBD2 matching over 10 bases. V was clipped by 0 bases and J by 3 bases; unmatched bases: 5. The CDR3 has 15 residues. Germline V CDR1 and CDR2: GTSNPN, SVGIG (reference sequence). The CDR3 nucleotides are TGTGCCTGGAGTGTTCAATTAGCGGGAGGCTACGAGCAGTACTTC. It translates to CAWSVQLAGGYEQYF.

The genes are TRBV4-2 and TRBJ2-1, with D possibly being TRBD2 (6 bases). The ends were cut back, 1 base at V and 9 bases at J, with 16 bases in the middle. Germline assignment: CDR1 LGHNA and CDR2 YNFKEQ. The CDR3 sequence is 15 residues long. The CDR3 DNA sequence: TGTGCCAGCAGCCAAGGACCGGGAGTAATGGGTGAGCAGTTCTTC. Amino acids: CASSQGPGVMGEQFF.

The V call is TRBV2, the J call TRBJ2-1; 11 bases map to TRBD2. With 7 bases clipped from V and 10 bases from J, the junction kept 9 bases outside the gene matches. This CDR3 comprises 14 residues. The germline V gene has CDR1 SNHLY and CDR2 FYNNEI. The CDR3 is CASIIGTSGGEQFF. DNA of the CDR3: TGTGCCAGCATTATAGGGACTAGCGGCGGGGAGCAGTTCTTC.

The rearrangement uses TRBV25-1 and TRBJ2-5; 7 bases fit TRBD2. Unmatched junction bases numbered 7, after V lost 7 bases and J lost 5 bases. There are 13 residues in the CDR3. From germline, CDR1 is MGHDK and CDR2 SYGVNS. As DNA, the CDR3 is TGTGCCAGCACCGGCGGGAGACGGGAGACCCAGTACTTC. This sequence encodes CASTGGRRETQYF.

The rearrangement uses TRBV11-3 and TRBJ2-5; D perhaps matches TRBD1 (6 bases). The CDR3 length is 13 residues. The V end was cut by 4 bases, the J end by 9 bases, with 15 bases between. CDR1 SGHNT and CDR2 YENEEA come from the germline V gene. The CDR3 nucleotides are TGTGCCAGCAGCTCGGGACCGGCAGGGGCCCAGTACTTC. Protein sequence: CASSSGPAGAQYF.

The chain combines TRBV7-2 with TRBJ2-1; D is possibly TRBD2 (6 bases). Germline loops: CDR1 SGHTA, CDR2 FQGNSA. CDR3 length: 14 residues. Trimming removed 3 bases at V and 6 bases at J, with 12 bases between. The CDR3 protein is CASSFKRASNEQFF. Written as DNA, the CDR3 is TGTGCCAGCAGCTTTAAGCGGGCGTCCAATGAGCAGTTCTTC.

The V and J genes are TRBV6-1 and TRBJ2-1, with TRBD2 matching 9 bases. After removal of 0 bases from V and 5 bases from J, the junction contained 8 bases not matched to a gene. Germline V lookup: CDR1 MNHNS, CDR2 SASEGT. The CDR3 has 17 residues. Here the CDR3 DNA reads TGTGCCAGCAGTGAAGCGCTAACGGTAGCGGGAGACAATGAGCAGTTCTTC. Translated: CASSEALTVAGDNEQFF.

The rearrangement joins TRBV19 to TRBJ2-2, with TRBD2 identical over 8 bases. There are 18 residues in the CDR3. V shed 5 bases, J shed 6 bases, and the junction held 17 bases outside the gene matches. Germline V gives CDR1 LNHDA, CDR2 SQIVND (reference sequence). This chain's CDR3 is CASSGGPGSGKGAGELFF. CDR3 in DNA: TGTGCCAGTAGTGGGGGGCCCGGTAGCGGGAAAGGGGCCGGGGAGCTGTTTTTT.

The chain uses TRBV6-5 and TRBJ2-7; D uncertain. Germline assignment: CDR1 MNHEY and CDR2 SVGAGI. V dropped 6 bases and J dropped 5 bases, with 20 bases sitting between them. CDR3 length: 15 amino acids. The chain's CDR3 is CASRPRQARINEQYF. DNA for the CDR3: TGTGCCAGCAGGCCCCGGCAGGCACGAATTAACGAGCAGTACTTC.

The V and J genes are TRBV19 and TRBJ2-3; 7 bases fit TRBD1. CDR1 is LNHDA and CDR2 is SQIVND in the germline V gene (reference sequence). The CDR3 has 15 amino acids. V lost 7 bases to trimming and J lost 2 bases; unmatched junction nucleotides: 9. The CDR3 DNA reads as TGTGCCAGTAAGCCGTTGGGACAGTTCACAGATACGCAGTATTTT. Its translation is CASKPLGQFTDTQYF.

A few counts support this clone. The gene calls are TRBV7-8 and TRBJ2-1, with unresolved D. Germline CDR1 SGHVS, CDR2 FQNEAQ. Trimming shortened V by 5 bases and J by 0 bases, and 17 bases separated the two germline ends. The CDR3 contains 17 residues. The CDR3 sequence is CASSPTYPAPSYNEQFF. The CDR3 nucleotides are TGTGCCAGCAGCCCCACATATCCAGCGCCCTCCTACAATGAGCAGTTCTTC.

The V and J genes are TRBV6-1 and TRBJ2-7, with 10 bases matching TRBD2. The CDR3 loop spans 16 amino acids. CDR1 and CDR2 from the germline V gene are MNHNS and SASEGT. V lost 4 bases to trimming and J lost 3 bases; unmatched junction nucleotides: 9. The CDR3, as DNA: TGTGCCAGCAGTGTCTTTCCAGCGGGAGGGAGCTACGAGCAGTACTTC. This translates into CASSVFPAGGSYEQYF.

CDR3 protein: CASSVAEGLAPLHF. The CDR3 DNA sequence: TGTGCCAGCAGCGTGGCGGAGGGGCTAGCACCCCTCCACTTT. The chain uses TRBV9 and TRBJ1-6, with D possibly matching TRBD1 (5 bases). The CDR3 covers 14 residues. Per the germline V gene, CDR1 is SGDLS and CDR2 is YYNGEE. Trimming removed 2 bases at V and 11 bases at J, with 14 bases between.

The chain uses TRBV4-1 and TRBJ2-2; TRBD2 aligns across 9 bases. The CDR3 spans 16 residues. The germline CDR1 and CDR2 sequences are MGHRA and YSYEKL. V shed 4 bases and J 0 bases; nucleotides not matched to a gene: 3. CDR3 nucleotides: TGCGCCAGCAGCCCAATAGCGGGGGCGAACACCGGGGAGCTGTTTTTT. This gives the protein CASSPIAGANTGELFF.

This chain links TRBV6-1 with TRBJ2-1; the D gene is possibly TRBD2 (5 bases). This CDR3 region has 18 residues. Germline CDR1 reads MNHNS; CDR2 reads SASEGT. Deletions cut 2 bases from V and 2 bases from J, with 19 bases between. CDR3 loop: CASSEWGEDVLAYNEQFF. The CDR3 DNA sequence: TGTGCCAGCAGTGAATGGGGAGAAGATGTACTAGCCTACAATGAGCAGTTCTTC.

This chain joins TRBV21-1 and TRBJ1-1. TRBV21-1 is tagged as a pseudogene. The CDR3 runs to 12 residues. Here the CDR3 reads CASSLSNTEAFF. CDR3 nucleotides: TGTGCCAGCAGCCTATCTAACACTGAAGCTTTCTTT.

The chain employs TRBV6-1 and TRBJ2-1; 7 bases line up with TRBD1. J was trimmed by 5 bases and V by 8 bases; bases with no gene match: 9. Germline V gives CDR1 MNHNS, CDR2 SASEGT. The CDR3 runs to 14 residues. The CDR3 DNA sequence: TGTGCCAGCGGAGAGACAGGGACCCACAATGAGCAGTTCTTC. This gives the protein CASGETGTHNEQFF.

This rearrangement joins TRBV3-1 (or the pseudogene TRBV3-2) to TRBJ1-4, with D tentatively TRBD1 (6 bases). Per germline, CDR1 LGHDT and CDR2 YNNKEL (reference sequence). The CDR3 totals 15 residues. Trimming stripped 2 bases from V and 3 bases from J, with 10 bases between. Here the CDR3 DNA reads TGTGCCAGCAGCCAATTAACAGGGCCTAATGAAAAACTGTTTTTT. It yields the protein CASSQLTGPNEKLFF.

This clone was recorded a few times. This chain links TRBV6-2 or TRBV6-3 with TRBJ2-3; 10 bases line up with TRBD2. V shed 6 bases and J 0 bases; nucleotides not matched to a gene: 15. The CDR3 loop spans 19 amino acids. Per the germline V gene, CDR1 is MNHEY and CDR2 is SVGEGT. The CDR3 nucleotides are TGTGCCAGCAGCGATTCGACTAGCGGGTTATTATCGAGCACAGATACGCAGTATTTT. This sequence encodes CASSDSTSGLLSSTDTQYF.

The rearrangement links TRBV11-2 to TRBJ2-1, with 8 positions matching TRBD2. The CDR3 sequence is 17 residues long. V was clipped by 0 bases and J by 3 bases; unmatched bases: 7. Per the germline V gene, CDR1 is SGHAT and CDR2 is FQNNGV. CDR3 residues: CASSLETSAFGYNEQFF. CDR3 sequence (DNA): TGTGCCAGCAGCTTAGAGACTAGCGCATTCGGCTACAATGAGCAGTTCTTC.

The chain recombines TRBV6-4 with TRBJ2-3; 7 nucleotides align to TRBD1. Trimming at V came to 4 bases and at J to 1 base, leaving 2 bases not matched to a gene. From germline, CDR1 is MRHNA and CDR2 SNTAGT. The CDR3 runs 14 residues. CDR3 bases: TGTGCCAGCAGTGTTACAGGGGGCACAGATACGCAGTATTTT. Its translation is CASSVTGGTDTQYF.

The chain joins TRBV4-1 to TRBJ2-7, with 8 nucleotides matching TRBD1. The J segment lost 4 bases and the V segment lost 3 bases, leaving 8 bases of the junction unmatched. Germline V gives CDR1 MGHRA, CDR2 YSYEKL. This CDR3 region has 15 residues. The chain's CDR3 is CASSHPGQALYEQYF. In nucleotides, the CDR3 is TGCGCCAGCAGCCACCCGGGACAGGCATTATACGAGCAGTACTTC.

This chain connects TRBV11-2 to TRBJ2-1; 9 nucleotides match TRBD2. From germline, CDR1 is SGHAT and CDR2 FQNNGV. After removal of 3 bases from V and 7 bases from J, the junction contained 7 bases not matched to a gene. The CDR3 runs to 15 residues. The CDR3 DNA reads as TGTGCCAGCAGCTTCAGGCGGGAGGGCCTTAATGAGCAGTTCTTC. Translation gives CASSFRREGLNEQFF.

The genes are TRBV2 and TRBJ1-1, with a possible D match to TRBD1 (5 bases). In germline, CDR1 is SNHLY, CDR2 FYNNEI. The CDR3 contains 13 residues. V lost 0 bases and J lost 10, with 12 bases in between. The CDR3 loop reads CASSEAREGTAFF. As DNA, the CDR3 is TGTGCCAGCAGTGAAGCGCGGGAAGGGACAGCTTTCTTT.

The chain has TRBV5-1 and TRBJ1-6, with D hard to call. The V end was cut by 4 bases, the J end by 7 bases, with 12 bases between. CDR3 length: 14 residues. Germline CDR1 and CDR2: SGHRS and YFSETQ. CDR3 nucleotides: TGCGCCAGCAGCCCGGAGGGAGACAATTCACCCCTCCACTTT. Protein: CASSPEGDNSPLHF. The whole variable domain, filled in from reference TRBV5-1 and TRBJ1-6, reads KAGVTQTPRYLIKTRGQQVTLSCSPISGHRSVSWYQQTPGQGLQFLFEYFSETQRNKGNFPGRFSGRQFSNSRSEMNVSTLELGDSALYLCASSPEGDNSPLHFGNGTRLTVT.